Below, 15 T cell receptor beta chains from the same sample are listed, as sequenced in a study of PD-1 blockade in classical Hodgkin lymphoma. Sequencing was performed with immunoSEQ multiplex PCR; in TCRdb, only in-frame clones are kept and a portion is missing. Among about 44,000 clones listed, 66% were seen once. Sample time point: cycle 4 day 1 (C4D1), after six to seven weeks of nivolumab. No patient escaped relapse after autologous stem cell transplantation, and brentuximab vedotin exposure varied. Specimen: peripheral blood mononuclear cells (PBMCs), collected before the fourth cycle of nivolumab. All receptors derive from a human donor with classical Hodgkin lymphoma.

V gene TRBV10-3 combines with J gene TRBJ1-2; TRBD1 aligns across 9 bases. Germline V CDR1 and CDR2: ENHRY, SYGVKD. V lost 0 bases and J lost 4; bases outside the gene matches: 3. CDR3 size: 15 residues. CDR3 sequence: CAISESTGGLYGYTF. DNA of the CDR3: TGTGCCATCAGTGAGTCGACAGGGGGTCTCTATGGCTACACCTTC.

V and J are TRBV11-1 and TRBJ2-7; TRBD2 is a possible D gene (5 bases). Germline assignment: CDR1 SGHAT and CDR2 FQDESV (reference sequence). V was cut by 4 bases and J by 8 bases, with 9 bases left in between. This CDR3 contains 11 residues. CDR3 nucleotide sequence: TGTGCCAGCAGCTCTACTAGTCAGCAGTACTTC. It translates to CASSSTSQQYF.

The chain couples TRBV4-3 to TRBJ2-2; either TRBD1 or TRBD2 may fit D (5 bases each). Deletions cut 4 bases from V and 3 bases from J, with 12 bases between. CDR1 and CDR2 (germline): LGHNA, YSLEER. CDR3 size: 15 residues. CDR3 residues: CASSPGDRDTGELFF. DNA of the CDR3: TGCGCCAGCAGCCCCGGGGACCGAGACACCGGGGAGCTGTTTTTT.

The gene calls are TRBV28 and TRBJ2-1; D call uncertain. From germline, CDR1 is MDHEN and CDR2 SYDVKM. The CDR3 is 14 residues long. Trimming took off 7 bases at V and 0 bases at J, with 10 bases between the two ends. The CDR3 coding sequence is TGTGCCAGCACTTTGGGCGGCTCCTACAATGAGCAGTTCTTC. It codes for CASTLGGSYNEQFF.

This chain links TRBV28 with TRBJ2-7, with D perhaps given as TRBD1 or TRBD2 (5 bases each). The CDR3 extends over 15 amino acids. V lost 5 bases, J lost 0 bases, and 14 bases lay in between. CDR1 and CDR2 (germline): MDHEN, SYDVKM. In DNA, the CDR3 is TGTGCCAGCAGTCCCGGGACGGCAAGCTCCTACGAGCAGTACTTC. Its translation is CASSPGTASSYEQYF.

This chain joins TRBV6-6 and TRBJ1-2; D possibly corresponds to TRBD1 (5 bases). V was clipped by 6 bases and J by 8 bases, with 13 bases between them. From germline, CDR1 is MNHNY and CDR2 SVGAGI (reference sequence). The CDR3 has 12 residues. The CDR3 here is CASSRQGGGYTF. In DNA form, the CDR3 reads TGTGCCAGCAGCCGGCAGGGAGGAGGCTACACCTTC.

The chain joins TRBV6-6 to TRBJ1-1; D gene uncertain. Germline CDR1 is MNHNY and CDR2 is SVGAGI (reference sequence). V gave up 4 bases and J gave up 4 bases, with 10 bases separating them. The CDR3 runs to 13 residues. As DNA, the CDR3 is TGTGCCAGCAGTTCCTTTCGGGGCACTGAAGCTTTCTTT. Protein sequence: CASSSFRGTEAFF.

The chain joins TRBV18 to TRBJ2-3, with 7 bases identical to TRBD2. Per the germline V gene, CDR1 is KGHSH and CDR2 is LQKENI. The trim removed 4 bases at V and 5 bases at J, leaving 9 bases unmatched. The CDR3 sequence is 15 residues long. CDR3 loop: CASSQARPGGDTQYF. DNA of the CDR3: TGTGCCAGCTCACAGGCGCGACCGGGGGGAGATACGCAGTATTTT.

V and J are TRBV4-2 and TRBJ2-3, with 8 bases lining up with TRBD1. V trimming: 3 bases; J trimming: 4 bases; junction bases outside the gene matches: 12. The CDR3 runs to 17 residues. Per germline, CDR1 LGHNA and CDR2 YNFKEQ. The CDR3, as DNA: TGTGCCAGCAGCCATTTATCTCCGGGACAGGAAGCAGATACGCAGTATTTT. This codes for CASSHLSPGQEADTQYF.

This sequence joins TRBV19 and TRBJ1-5, with no clear D. V was shortened by 1 base and J by 7 bases, with 20 bases between the two germline ends. The CDR3 is made up of 17 amino acids. The germline CDR1 and CDR2 sequences are LNHDA and SQIVND (reference sequence). This CDR3 reads CASSIVVSDLTPQPQHF. In DNA form, the CDR3 reads TGTGCCAGTAGTATAGTGGTCTCCGACTTAACCCCCCAGCCCCAGCATTTT.

The chain couples TRBV27 to TRBJ2-7; 10 bases are a match to TRBD2. The CDR3 has 15 amino acids. J gave up 6 bases and V 5 bases, and 10 bases lay outside the gene matches. Germline V gene sequence: CDR1 MNHEY, CDR2 SMNVEV (reference sequence). CDR3 amino acids: CASSAMRLAGVEQYF. CDR3 bases: TGTGCCAGCAGTGCCATGAGGCTAGCGGGGGTCGAGCAGTACTTC.

The chain joins TRBV7-2 to TRBJ1-5; tentatively, D is TRBD1 (6 bases). The CDR3 length is 15 residues. The V end was cut by 4 bases, the J end by 3 bases, with 13 bases between. Germline V CDR1 and CDR2: SGHTA, FQGNSA. The CDR3 nucleotides read TGTGCCAGCAGCTCAAAGGGGGGGGCCAATCAGCCCCAGCATTTT. It specifies CASSSKGGANQPQHF. Full variable domain (outside the CDR3, taken from reference TRBV7-2 and TRBJ1-5): GAGVSQSPSNKVTEKGKDVELRCDPISGHTALYWYRQSLGQGLEFLIYFQGNSAPDKSGLPSDRFSAERTGGSVSTLTIQRTQQEDSAVYLCASSSKGGANQPQHFGDGTRLSIL.

The V gene is TRBV7-8, the J gene TRBJ2-7; TRBD2 matches 8 bases. The CDR3 is 17 amino acids. V shed 4 bases and J 3 bases; nucleotides not matched to a gene: 14. CDR1 and CDR2 (germline): SGHVS, FQNEAQ. DNA of the CDR3: TGTGCCAGCAGCTCCCGCTCCGGGACTAGATTGTTCTACGAGCAGTACTTC. Amino acids: CASSSRSGTRLFYEQYF.

V and J are TRBV27 and TRBJ2-2; D gene unclear. The CDR3 runs to 15 residues. Trimming removed 4 bases from V and 3 bases from J, with 12 bases in between. CDR1 and CDR2 from the germline V gene are MNHEY and SMNVEV (reference sequence). This CDR3 is CASSYLATYTGELFF. The DNA of the CDR3 is TGTGCCAGCAGTTACTTGGCGACGTACACCGGGGAGCTGTTTTTT.

The chain carries TRBV6-5 and TRBJ2-5; TRBD1 aligns across 9 bases. Trimming at V came to 5 bases and at J to 5 bases, leaving 9 bases not matched to a gene. CDR1 is MNHEY, CDR2 SVGAGI, per germline. This CDR3 has 15 residues. CDR3 in amino acids: CASSRGTGQEETQYF. DNA of the CDR3: TGTGCCAGCAGTAGGGGGACAGGGCAAGAGGAGACCCAGTACTTC.